A selection of T cell receptor beta chains follows, all from one sample in a study of shared clonotypes between healthy human individuals. TCRdb's table, derived via immunoSEQ multiplex PCR, lists solely in-frame clones and lacks some. The sample holds some 1 million clones, around 74% seen once. The source material was memory CD4+ T cells sorted from blood. All receptors come from a man between 18 and 29 years old in good health. Both conserved end residues are trimmed from each CDR3. The order of the fields is clone size, V gene, J gene, CDR3 protein. Clone size is not always given. Where it is, it says once, few, many or a class for expanded clones.

clone size: NA; V gene: TRBV11-2; J gene: TRBJ2-5; CDR3 protein: ASSQWGPVQETQY
clone size: NA; V gene: TRBV7-9; J gene: TRBJ2-7; CDR3 protein: ASSPPRTGEAHEQY
clone size: NA; V gene: TRBV4-3; J gene: TRBJ2-1; CDR3 protein: ASSQGDSGRASGEQF
clone size: NA; V gene: TRBV5-1; J gene: TRBJ1-1; CDR3 protein: ASSPTQGTNTEAF
clone size: NA; V gene: TRBV25-1; J gene: TRBJ2-1; CDR3 protein: ATSRGGASDEQF
clone size: NA; V gene: TRBV6-4; J gene: TRBJ2-2; CDR3 protein: ASSSLAGNTGELF
clone size: NA; V gene: TRBV2; J gene: TRBJ2-2; CDR3 protein: ASSRTSGIAGTGELF
clone size: NA; V gene: TRBV9; J gene: TRBJ2-1; CDR3 protein: ASSAGLATYNEQF
clone size: NA; V gene: TRBV7-8; J gene: TRBJ2-5; CDR3 protein: ASSNSGSGFGTQY
clone size: NA; V gene: TRBV28; J gene: TRBJ2-1; CDR3 protein: ASSPGGLRVNEQF
clone size: NA; V gene: TRBV12-5; J gene: TRBJ2-7; CDR3 protein: ASGLVPSIGQVP
clone size: once; V gene: TRBV2; J gene: TRBJ1-5; CDR3 protein: ASSEGTVDQPQH
clone size: once; V gene: TRBV4-1; J gene: TRBJ2-5; CDR3 protein: ASSRGLAGGETQY
clone size: NA; V gene: TRBV28; J gene: TRBJ2-2; CDR3 protein: ASSLRGGELF
clone size: NA; V gene: TRBV6-5; J gene: TRBJ2-6; CDR3 protein: ASSYFRAGANVLT
clone size: NA; V gene: TRBV5-6; J gene: TRBJ2-5; CDR3 protein: ASSPLTGNQETQY
clone size: once; V gene: TRBV28; J gene: TRBJ2-4; CDR3 protein: ASSPDKGRSDKNIQY
clone size: NA; V gene: TRBV6-1; J gene: TRBJ2-7; CDR3 protein: ASRTGGTAVYEQY
clone size: NA; V gene: TRBV19; J gene: TRBJ1-4; CDR3 protein: ASSTHDRGTNEKLF
clone size: NA; V gene: TRBV28; J gene: TRBJ1-6; CDR3 protein: ASTIPSGPLH
clone size: NA; V gene: TRBV11-2; J gene: TRBJ2-5; CDR3 protein: ASSLREGVTQY
clone size: NA; V gene: TRBV30; J gene: TRBJ2-3; CDR3 protein: AWMGTDTQY
clone size: NA; V gene: TRBV27; J gene: TRBJ1-5; CDR3 protein: ASWRTGRNQPQH
clone size: once; V gene: TRBV5-1; J gene: TRBJ1-2; CDR3 protein: ASAPTNNGYT
clone size: NA; V gene: TRBV11-2; J gene: TRBJ2-1; CDR3 protein: ASSLDGDAAYNEQF
clone size: NA; V gene: TRBV5-1; J gene: TRBJ2-7; CDR3 protein: ASSLSVTGTGPYEQY
clone size: NA; V gene: TRBV7-3; J gene: TRBJ1-1; CDR3 protein: ASSESLNTEAF
clone size: NA; V gene: TRBV20-1; J gene: TRBJ2-3; CDR3 protein: SASGTDTQY
clone size: NA; V gene: TRBV5-5; J gene: TRBJ1-2; CDR3 protein: ASRLDSGGLYGYT
clone size: NA; V gene: TRBV18; J gene: TRBJ2-5; CDR3 protein: ASSQGLAGGTEQETQY
clone size: NA; V gene: TRBV30; J gene: TRBJ1-6; CDR3 protein: AWSKTQGAGSPLH
clone size: NA; V gene: TRBV5-1; J gene: NA; CDR3 protein: ASSLYGQGSYEQY
clone size: NA; V gene: TRBV5-6; J gene: TRBJ2-1; CDR3 protein: ASSRSAGQGLYNEQF
clone size: NA; V gene: TRBV5-1; J gene: TRBJ1-2; CDR3 protein: ASSLGSSGPGYT
clone size: NA; V gene: TRBV5-4; J gene: TRBJ1-4; CDR3 protein: ASSFDGQFEKLF
clone size: once; V gene: TRBV27; J gene: TRBJ1-2; CDR3 protein: ASSTYRGANYGYT
clone size: NA; V gene: TRBV14; J gene: TRBJ2-3; CDR3 protein: ASSQEPKAKRADTQY
clone size: NA; V gene: TRBV5-1; J gene: TRBJ2-2; CDR3 protein: ASSANRAGDTGELF
clone size: NA; V gene: TRBV29-1; J gene: TRBJ1-5; CDR3 protein: SVGTGGINQPQH
clone size: NA; V gene: TRBV7-8; J gene: TRBJ2-1; CDR3 protein: ASSPNYNEQF
clone size: NA; V gene: TRBV18; J gene: TRBJ1-1; CDR3 protein: ASSPLQYDTEAF
clone size: few; V gene: TRBV2; J gene: TRBJ2-7; CDR3 protein: AGSGRPSLSEQY
clone size: NA; V gene: TRBV14; J gene: TRBJ2-6; CDR3 protein: ASSRSSNAGANVLT
clone size: NA; V gene: TRBV27; J gene: TRBJ1-1; CDR3 protein: ASSARDSARYHEAF
clone size: few; V gene: TRBV7-2; J gene: TRBJ2-2; CDR3 protein: ASSSPAAGSTGELF
clone size: NA; V gene: TRBV5-1; J gene: TRBJ2-1; CDR3 protein: ASRTGNRVSDEQF
clone size: NA; V gene: TRBV7-9; J gene: TRBJ2-7; CDR3 protein: ASSLGYRANEQY
clone size: NA; V gene: TRBV7-6; J gene: TRBJ2-5; CDR3 protein: ASSLGLAGLNGETQY
clone size: NA; V gene: TRBV10-1; J gene: TRBJ2-5; CDR3 protein: ASSGGNGETQY
clone size: NA; V gene: TRBV9; J gene: TRBJ1-2; CDR3 protein: ASSTRTGVNYGYT
clone size: NA; V gene: TRBV5-1; J gene: TRBJ2-5; CDR3 protein: ASSIISGQPQETQY
clone size: NA; V gene: TRBV27; J gene: TRBJ1-5; CDR3 protein: ASSTGVRQPQH